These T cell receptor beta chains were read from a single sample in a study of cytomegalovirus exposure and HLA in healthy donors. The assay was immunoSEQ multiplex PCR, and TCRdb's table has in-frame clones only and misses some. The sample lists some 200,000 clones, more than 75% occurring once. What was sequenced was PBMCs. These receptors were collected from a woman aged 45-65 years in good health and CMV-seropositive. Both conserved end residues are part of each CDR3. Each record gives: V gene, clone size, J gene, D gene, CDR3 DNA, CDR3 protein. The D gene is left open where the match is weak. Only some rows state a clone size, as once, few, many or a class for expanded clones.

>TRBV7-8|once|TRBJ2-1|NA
TGTGCCAGCAGCCCCGGACAGATCAATGAGCAGTTCTTC
CASSPGQINEQFF
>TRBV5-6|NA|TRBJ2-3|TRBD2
TGTGCCAGCAGCTTTGATGTAAAGCGGGGGTCAGATACGCAGTATTTT
CASSFDVKRGSDTQYF
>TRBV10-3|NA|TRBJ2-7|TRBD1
TGTGCCATCAGTGGGGACAGGGGGAAACCAAACTACGAGCAGTACTTC
CAISGDRGKPNYEQYF
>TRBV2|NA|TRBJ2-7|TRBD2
TGTGCCAGCAGCGCCCAGCGGGGGGGTGCTTACGAGCAGTACTTC
CASSAQRGGAYEQYF
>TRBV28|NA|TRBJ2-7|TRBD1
TGTGCCAGCAGTCCCCTGACAGGGGGCTACGAGCAGTACTTC
CASSPLTGGYEQYF
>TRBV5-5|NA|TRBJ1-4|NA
TGTGCCAGCAGCTTTTCCTCAGGGTTAACTAATGAAAAACTGTTTTTT
CASSFSSGLTNEKLFF
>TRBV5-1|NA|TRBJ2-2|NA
TGCGCCAGCAGCTTAACTAACACCGGGGAGCTGTTTTTT
CASSLTNTGELFF
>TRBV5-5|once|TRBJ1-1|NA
TGTGCCAGCAGCTGGGGGGGCGCCCCCAGGATTGAAGCTTTCTTT
CASSWGGAPRIEAFF
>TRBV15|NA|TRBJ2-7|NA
TGTGCCACCAGCAGCCGGGACGGGAGTTACGAGCAGTACTTC
CATSSRDGSYEQYF
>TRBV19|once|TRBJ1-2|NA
TGTGCCAGTAGTCACGGGGGGCGGTCTAACTATGGCTACACCTTC
CASSHGGRSNYGYTF
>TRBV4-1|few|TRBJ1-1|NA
TGCGCCAGCAGCCAAGACGGGCTCGGGATGAACACTGAAGCTTTCTTT
CASSQDGLGMNTEAFF
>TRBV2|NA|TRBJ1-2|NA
TGTGCCAGCAGTGCGGGCTATGGCTACACCTTC
CASSAGYGYTF
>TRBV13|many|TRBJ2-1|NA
TGTGCCAGCAGCTTTGGTAGTTCAAGCTCCTACAATGAGCAGTTCTTC
CASSFGSSSSYNEQFF
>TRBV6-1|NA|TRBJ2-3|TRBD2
TGTGCCAGCAGTGACTCTAGCGGGGGGGCAGATACGCAGTATTTT
CASSDSSGGADTQYF
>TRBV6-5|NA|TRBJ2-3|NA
TGTGCCAGCAGTCAACAGGGAGATACGCAGTATTTT
CASSQQGDTQYF
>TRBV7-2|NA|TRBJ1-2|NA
TGTGCCAGCAGCTTAGAAATACAGTACTATGGCTACACCTTC
CASSLEIQYYGYTF
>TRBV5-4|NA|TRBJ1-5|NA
TGTGCCAGCAGCCTCCAGGGGAGTGGTCAGCCCCAGCATTTT
CASSLQGSGQPQHF
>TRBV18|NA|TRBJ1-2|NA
TGTGCCAGCTCACCCCCCGACAGCCCCTATGGCTACACCTTC
CASSPPDSPYGYTF
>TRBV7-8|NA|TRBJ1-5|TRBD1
TGTGCCAGCAGCTTAGCAGGACAGGGAGATCAGCCCCAGCATTTT
CASSLAGQGDQPQHF
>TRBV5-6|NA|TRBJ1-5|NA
TGTGCCAGCAGCCGTCAGCAGGGGTCCCTTAATCAGCCCCAGCATTTT
CASSRQQGSLNQPQHF
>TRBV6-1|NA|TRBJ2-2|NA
TGTGCCAGCAGAGAAACAGGTCGTGGCACCGGGGAGCTGTTTTTT
CASRETGRGTGELFF
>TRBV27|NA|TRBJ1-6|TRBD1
TGTGCCAGCAGTGTACAGGGGCAAAATTCACCCCTCCACTTT
CASSVQGQNSPLHF
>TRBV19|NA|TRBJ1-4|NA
TGTGCCAGTACCTCAGACAGGACGGAAAAACTGTTTTTT
CASTSDRTEKLFF